This is a list of T cell receptor beta chains from one sample in a study of T cells expressing NK-cell markers. TCRdb re-called the 5' RACE reads; one entry per CDR3 protein, DNA not given. The listing contains a few hundred thousand distinct CDR3 sequences. Source material: blood T cells: a sorted CD56 or NKG2C T cell subset, CD4+ or CD8+ T cells, or bulk PBMC T cells (not recorded which). The receptor set was obtained from a young man in good health. CDR3s include the opening cysteine and the closing phenylalanine or tryptophan. The order of the fields is J gene, V gene, CDR3 protein.

J: TRBJ2-3; V: TRBV12-3/TRBV12-4; CDR3: CASSLGTVDTQYF
J: TRBJ1-1; V: TRBV18; CDR3: CASSPSGNTEAFF
J: TRBJ2-1; V: TRBV28; CDR3: CASSLGFGLAGLSYNEQFF
J: TRBJ1-3; V: TRBV12-3/TRBV12-4; CDR3: CASSSPLTGGNTIYF
J: TRBJ1-1; V: TRBV6-5; CDR3: CASSYGAGLGTEAFF
J: TRBJ1-4; V: TRBV13; CDR3: CASSSGQGVAPNEKLFF
J: TRBJ1-5; V: TRBV7-9; CDR3: CASSPSRGANQPQHF
J: TRBJ2-5; V: TRBV6-6; CDR3: CASSLTAKETQYF
J: TRBJ2-3; V: TRBV3-1; CDR3: CASSQALEKDTQYF
J: TRBJ2-7; V: TRBV3-1; CDR3: CASSQDWLAAEQYF
J: TRBJ2-3; V: TRBV5-6; CDR3: CASSFTLPDTQYF
J: TRBJ2-5; V: TRBV4-2; CDR3: CASSRSGLADRGETQYF
J: TRBJ2-3; V: TRBV18; CDR3: CASSPPAVTDTQYF
J: TRBJ2-1; V: TRBV10-3; CDR3: CAISEWLAGGPFNNEQFF
J: TRBJ2-1; V: TRBV29-1; CDR3: CSVGRGYEQFF
J: TRBJ2-5; V: TRBV20-1; CDR3: CSATQQGGIQETQYF
J: TRBJ2-1; V: TRBV28; CDR3: CASSPIWGTSGINEQFF
J: TRBJ1-4; V: TRBV5-4; CDR3: CASSSAQTVGEKLFF
J: TRBJ2-3; V: TRBV12-3/TRBV12-4; CDR3: CASSSTGDTQYF
J: TRBJ2-3; V: TRBV12-3/TRBV12-4; CDR3: CASRDRGQGDTQYF
J: TRBJ2-2; V: TRBV11-2; CDR3: CASSKMAGRGTGELFF
J: TRBJ2-7; V: TRBV15; CDR3: CATSRDQVQLAGSYEQYF